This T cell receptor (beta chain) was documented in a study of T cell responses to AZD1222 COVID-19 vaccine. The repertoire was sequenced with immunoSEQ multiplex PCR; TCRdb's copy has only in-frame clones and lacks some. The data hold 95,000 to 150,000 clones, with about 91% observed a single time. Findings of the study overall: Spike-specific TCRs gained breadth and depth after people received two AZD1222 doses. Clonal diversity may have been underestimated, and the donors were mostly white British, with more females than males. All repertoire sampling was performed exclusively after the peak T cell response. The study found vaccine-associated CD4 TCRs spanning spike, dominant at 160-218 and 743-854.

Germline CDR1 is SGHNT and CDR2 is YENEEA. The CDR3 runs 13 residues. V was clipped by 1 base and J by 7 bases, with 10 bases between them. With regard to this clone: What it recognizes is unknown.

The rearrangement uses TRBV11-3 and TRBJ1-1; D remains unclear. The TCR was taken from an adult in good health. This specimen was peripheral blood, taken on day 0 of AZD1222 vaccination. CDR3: CASSLVKGIEAFF. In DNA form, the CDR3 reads TGTGCCAGCAGCTTAGTTAAAGGGATTGAAGCTTTCTTT. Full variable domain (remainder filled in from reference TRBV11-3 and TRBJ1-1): EAGVVQSPRYKIIEKKQPVAFWCNPISGHNTLYWYLQNLGQGPELLIRYENEEAVDDSQLPKDRFSAERLKGVDSTLKIQPAELGDSAVYLCASSLVKGIEAFFGQGTRLTVV.